The T cell receptor (beta chain) under discussion was sequenced for a study of shared clonotypes between healthy human individuals. Study information: The cohort had two women and a few men, ages 18 to 49. Regarding the study as a whole: On the whole, naive subsets had larger estimated richness than memory subsets had.

In regard to this clone: Its antigen is as yet unknown. This specimen includes other DNA sequences encoding the same CDR3.

Authors' data handling: ImmunoSEQ yielded junction-only sequences lacking quality scores, so filtering differed. Libraries were prepared by immunoSEQ multiplex PCR; TCRdb keeps only in-frame clonotypes and omits some of them. V, J and clone size reflect that table, while D and trimming were determined from the DNA. Of 600,000 to 750,000 clones in the sample, about two thirds were seen once. V lost 3 bases and J 3 bases, leaving 7 bases between the germline ends. CDR1 is MNHNS and CDR2 is SASEGT in the germline V gene. The CDR3 contains 13 residues. Sequenced input: memory CD4+ T cells sorted from blood. The subset is: CD45RA-negative fraction. The J gene is TRBJ2-3, the V gene TRBV6-1; maybe TRBD2 (6 bases). This TCR came from a woman under 40 in good health. Written as DNA, the CDR3 is TGTGCCAGCAGTGAGGAGGGGACAGATACGCAGTATTTT. Its translation is CASSEEGTDTQYF.